This T cell receptor (beta chain) derives from a study of monozygotic twins with inflammatory bowel disease. The study's findings and limits: Repertoire similarity did not differ between concordant and discordant twins, perhaps due to limited power.

As to this clonotype: Its specificity is not known.

After re-calling the 5' RACE reads, TCRdb lists one entry per CDR3 protein, DNA absent. The sample is made up of around 450,000 distinct CDR3 sequences, and the top ten hold roughly 2.3% of it. Germline values: CDR1 SGHDN, CDR2 FVKESK. CDR3 length: 16 amino acids. Sequencing used blood. The clonotype originates from a human donor with ulcerative colitis or Crohn's disease, or a healthy co-twin of an affected twin (not recorded which). V is TRBV14 and J is TRBJ2-1. CDR3 residues: CASSQVPRGSYNEQFF.